The rows below give T cell receptor beta chains drawn from one sample of a study of T cell responses to AZD1222 COVID-19 vaccine. Produced via immunoSEQ multiplex PCR; TCRdb's table is partial and in-frame only. The table includes more than 95,000 clones, around 89% detected once. Sequenced material: peripheral blood, taken on day 0 of MenACWY control vaccination. Receptors originate from an adult in good health. Both conserved end residues are part of each CDR3. The order of the fields is V gene, CDR3 protein.

>TRBV4-2
CASSRGGSTGREKLFF
>TRBV30
CAWSGTPRAYEQYF
>TRBV23-1
CASSVRTGTTYEQYF
>TRBV6-2/TRBV6-3
CASSILGETQYF
>TRBV3-1/TRBV3-2
CASSQGGVEQYF
>TRBV5-1
CASSLAASPSTDTQYF
>TRBV4-1
CASSQRAGEASNQPQHF
>TRBV3-1/TRBV3-2
CASSQYTGRVLRETQYF
>TRBV11-2
CASSLIGSSTEAFF
>TRBV2
CASSERLIGTALHF
>TRBV6-1
CASSEFIGQFGNQPQHF
>TRBV9
CASSVDGGSTGELFF
>TRBV20-1
CSASERRGQLPDTQYF
>TRBV6-4
CASRRGVHNQPQHF
>TRBV15
CATSRGDTIYF
>TRBV12-3/TRBV12-4
CASSPRTTGELFF
>TRBV7-3
CASSPRPGVGGYTF
>TRBV19
CARVGLNEQYF
>TRBV7-2
CASSQLAGGREQFF
>TRBV19
CASSTKGDSFYEQYF
>TRBV2
CASTGTSGRYEQYF
>TRBV24-1
CATTVNRGGLFTDTQYF
>TRBV7-9
CASSLDGQSYEQYF
>TRBV7-6
CASSPVDTSEAFF
>TRBV12-1
CASSFVGSPVCAEQFF
>TRBV6-2/TRBV6-3
CASSQTGNKETQYF
>TRBV2
CASSDRSSYNEQFF
>TRBV19
CASLDLGTPDNSPLHF
>TRBV5-4
CASSPDTTSYNEQFF
>TRBV9
CASSVVPDLDGTQYF
>TRBV2
CASNEVGGSSVEQYF
>TRBV5-3
CARSLGQKAYGYNEQFF
>TRBV7-9
CASSLFMDTSSGNTIYF
>TRBV6-5
CASRMTGGLTGELFF
>TRBV9
CASSAQTGVGNTIYF
>TRBV7-9
CASSSRRDEQYF
>TRBV6-5
CASSYLGAVETQYF
>TRBV7-9
CASSPHVGTIYF
>TRBV21-1
CASSIDRGRWSPLHF
>TRBV12-3/TRBV12-4
CASRQNNEQFF
>TRBV2
CASSDPTGSNTGELFF
>TRBV12-3/TRBV12-4
CASSLTPQPQHF
>TRBV7-8
CASRITTGANSPLHF
>TRBV2
CASSEVRGATGELFF
>TRBV11-3
CASSPRRNEQFF
>TRBV7-3
CASSLRDKRNEQFF
>TRBV6-5
CASSPLGRASNF
>TRBV18
CASSPGLADNEQFF